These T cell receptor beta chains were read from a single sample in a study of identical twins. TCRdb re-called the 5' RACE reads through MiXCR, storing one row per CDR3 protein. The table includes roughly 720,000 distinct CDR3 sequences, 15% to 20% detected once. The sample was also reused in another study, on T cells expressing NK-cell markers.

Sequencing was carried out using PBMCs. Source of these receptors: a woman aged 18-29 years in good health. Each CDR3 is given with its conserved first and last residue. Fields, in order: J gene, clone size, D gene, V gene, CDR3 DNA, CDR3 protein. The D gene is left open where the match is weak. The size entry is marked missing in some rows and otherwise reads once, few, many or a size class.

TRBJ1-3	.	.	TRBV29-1	TGCAGCGTTGAAGGGGGGCCGTCGGTGAGCTCTGGAAACACCATATATTTT	CSVEGGPSVSSGNTIYF
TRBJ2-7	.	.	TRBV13	TGTGCCAGCAGCTTAAGGGAGCGAACCTACGAGCAGTACTTC	CASSLRERTYEQYF
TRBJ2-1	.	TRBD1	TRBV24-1	TGTGCCACCAGTCCAACAGGGGGTACGTACAATGAGCAGTTCTTC	CATSPTGGTYNEQFF
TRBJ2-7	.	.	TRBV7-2	TGTGCCAGCAGCGACGCGTGGGCGAGCTCCTACGAGCAGTACTTC	CASSDAWASSYEQYF
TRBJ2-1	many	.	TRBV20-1	TGCAGTGCTATTCAGGATGGCACGAGATACAATGAGCAGTTCTTC	CSAIQDGTRYNEQFF
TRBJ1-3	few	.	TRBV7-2	TGTGCCAGCAGCTTAGTCACGTTAGGGGGAAACACCATATATTTT	CASSLVTLGGNTIYF
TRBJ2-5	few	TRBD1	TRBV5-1	TGCGCCAGCAGCTTGTATAGGGGGCGAGAGACCCAGTACTTC	CASSLYRGRETQYF
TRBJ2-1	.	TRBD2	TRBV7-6	TGTGCCAGCAGCCATCCCGGGACTAGCATTAGTGAGCAGTTCTTC	CASSHPGTSISEQFF
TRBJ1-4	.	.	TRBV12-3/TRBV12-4	TGTGCCAGCAGTGCTGGTAATGAAAAACTGTTTTTT	CASSAGNEKLFF
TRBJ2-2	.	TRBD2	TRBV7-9	TGTGCCAGCAGCCTATCAGCGGGAGGGCCCCACACCGGGGAGCTGTTTTTT	CASSLSAGGPHTGELFF
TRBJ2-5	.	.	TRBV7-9	TGTGCCAGCAGCCCCTCATCCGTCCAAGAGACCCAGTACTTC	CASSPSSVQETQYF
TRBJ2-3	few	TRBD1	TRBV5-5	TGTGCCAGCAGCTTGACAGGGGAGACAGATACGCAGTATTTT	CASSLTGETDTQYF
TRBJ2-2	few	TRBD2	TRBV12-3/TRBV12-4	TGTGCCAGCAGTTTCTGGCTAGCGGGAGCTACCGGGGAGCTGTTTTTT	CASSFWLAGATGELFF
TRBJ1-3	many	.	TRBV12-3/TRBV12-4	TGTGCCAGCAGTCTGACGGGGCCCGGAAACACCATATATTTT	CASSLTGPGNTIYF
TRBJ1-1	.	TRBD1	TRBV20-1	TGCAGTGTATCCGGGACAGGGATAACTGAAGCTTTCTTT	CSVSGTGITEAFF
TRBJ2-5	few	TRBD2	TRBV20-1	TGCAGTGCTGGGGGGGTAGCGGGAGATTCAGAGACCCAGTACTTC	CSAGGVAGDSETQYF